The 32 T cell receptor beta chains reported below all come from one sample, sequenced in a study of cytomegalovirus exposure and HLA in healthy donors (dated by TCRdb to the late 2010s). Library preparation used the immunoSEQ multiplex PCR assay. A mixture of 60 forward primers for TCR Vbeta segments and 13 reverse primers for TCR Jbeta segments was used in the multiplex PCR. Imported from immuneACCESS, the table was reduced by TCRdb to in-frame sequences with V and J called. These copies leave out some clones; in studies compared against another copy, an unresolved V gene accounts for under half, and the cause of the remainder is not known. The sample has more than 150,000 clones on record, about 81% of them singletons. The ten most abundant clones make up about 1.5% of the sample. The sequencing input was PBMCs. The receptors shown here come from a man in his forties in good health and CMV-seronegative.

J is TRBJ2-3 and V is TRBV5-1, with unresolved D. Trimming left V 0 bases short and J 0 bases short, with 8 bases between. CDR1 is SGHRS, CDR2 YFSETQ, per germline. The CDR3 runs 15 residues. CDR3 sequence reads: CASSLVPPSTDTQYF. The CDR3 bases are TGCGCCAGCAGCTTGGTCCCCCCTAGCACAGATACGCAGTATTTT.

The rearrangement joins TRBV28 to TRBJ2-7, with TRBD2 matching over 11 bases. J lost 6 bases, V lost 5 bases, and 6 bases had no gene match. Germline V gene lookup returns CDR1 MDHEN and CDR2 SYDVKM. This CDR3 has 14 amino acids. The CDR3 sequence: CASSKTSGNVEQYF. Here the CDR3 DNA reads TGTGCCAGCAGTAAGACTAGCGGGAATGTCGAGCAGTACTTC.

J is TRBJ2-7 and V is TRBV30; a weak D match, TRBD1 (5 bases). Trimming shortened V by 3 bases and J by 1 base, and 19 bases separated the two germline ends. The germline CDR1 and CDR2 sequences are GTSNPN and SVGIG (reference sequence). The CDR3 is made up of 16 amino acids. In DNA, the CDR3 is TGTGCCTGGAGACGAGTACGACAGTCCGGATCCTACGAGCAGTACTTC. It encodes CAWRRVRQSGSYEQYF.

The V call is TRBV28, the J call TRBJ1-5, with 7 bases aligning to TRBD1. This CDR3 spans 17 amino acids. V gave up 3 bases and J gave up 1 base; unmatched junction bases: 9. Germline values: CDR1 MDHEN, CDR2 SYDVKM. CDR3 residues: CASSFIRQGGSNQPQHF. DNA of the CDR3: TGTGCCAGCAGTTTCATCCGACAGGGAGGAAGCAATCAGCCCCAGCATTTT.

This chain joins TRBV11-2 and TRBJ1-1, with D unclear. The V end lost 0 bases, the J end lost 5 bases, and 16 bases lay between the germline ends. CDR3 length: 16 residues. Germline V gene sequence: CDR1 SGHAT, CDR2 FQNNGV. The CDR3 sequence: CASSLDLGVRGTEAFF. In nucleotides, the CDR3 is TGTGCCAGCAGCTTAGATCTTGGGGTCCGGGGAACTGAAGCTTTCTTT.

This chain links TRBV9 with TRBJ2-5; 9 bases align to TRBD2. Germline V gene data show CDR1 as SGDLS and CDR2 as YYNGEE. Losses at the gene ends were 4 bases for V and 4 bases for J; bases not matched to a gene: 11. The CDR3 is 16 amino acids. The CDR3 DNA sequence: TGTGCCAGCAGCCCCCGCCCAATAGCGGGAGTAGAGACCCAGTACTTC. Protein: CASSPRPIAGVETQYF.

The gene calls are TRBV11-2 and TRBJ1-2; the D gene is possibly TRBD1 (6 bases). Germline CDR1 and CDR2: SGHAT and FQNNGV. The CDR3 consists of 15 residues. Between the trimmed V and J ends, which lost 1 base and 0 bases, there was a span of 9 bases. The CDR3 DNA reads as TGTGCCAGCAGCTTAGGGGAGGGGGCTAACTATGGCTACACCTTC. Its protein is CASSLGEGANYGYTF. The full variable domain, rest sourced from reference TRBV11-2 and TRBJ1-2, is EAGVAQSPRYKIIEKRQSVAFWCNPISGHATLYWYQQILGQGPKLLIQFQNNGVVDDSQLPKDRFSAERLKGVDSTLKIQPAKLEDSAVYLCASSLGEGANYGYTFGSGTRLTVV.

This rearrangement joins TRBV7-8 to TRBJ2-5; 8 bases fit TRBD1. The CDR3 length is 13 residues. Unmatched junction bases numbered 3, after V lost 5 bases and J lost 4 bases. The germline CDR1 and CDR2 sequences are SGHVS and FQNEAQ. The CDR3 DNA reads TGTGCCAGCAGCACAGGGGGAGGAGAGACCCAGTACTTC. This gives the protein CASSTGGGETQYF.

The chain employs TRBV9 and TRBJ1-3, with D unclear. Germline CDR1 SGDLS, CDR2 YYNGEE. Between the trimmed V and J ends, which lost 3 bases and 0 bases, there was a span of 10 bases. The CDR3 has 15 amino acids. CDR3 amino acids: CASSERANSGNTIYF. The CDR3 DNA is TGTGCCAGCAGCGAGAGGGCCAACTCTGGAAACACCATATATTTT.

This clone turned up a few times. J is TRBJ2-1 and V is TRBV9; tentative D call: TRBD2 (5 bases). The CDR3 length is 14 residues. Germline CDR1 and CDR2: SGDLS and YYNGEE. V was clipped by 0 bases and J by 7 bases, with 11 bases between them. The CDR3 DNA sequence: TGTGCCAGCAGCGTAGTTGGTGGGAGTAATGAGCAGTTCTTC. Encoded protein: CASSVVGGSNEQFF.

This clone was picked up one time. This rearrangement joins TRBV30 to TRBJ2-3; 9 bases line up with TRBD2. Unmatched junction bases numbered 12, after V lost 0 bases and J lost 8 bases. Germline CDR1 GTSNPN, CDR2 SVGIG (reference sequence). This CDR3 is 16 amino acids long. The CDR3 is CAWSVPASGKRGTQYF. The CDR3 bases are TGTGCCTGGAGTGTACCGGCTAGCGGGAAAAGGGGTACGCAGTATTTT.

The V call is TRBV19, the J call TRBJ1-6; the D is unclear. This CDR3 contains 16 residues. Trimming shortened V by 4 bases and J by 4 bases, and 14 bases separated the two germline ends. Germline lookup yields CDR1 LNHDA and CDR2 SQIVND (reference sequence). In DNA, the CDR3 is TGTGCCAGTAGTACCATAGGAAGCGCTTATAATTCACCCCTCCACTTT. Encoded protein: CASSTIGSAYNSPLHF. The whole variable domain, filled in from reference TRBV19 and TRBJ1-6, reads DGGITQSPKYLFRKEGQNVTLSCEQNLNHDAMYWYRQDPGQGLRLIYYSQIVNDFQKGDIAEGYSVSREKKESFPLTVTSAQKNPTAFYLCASSTIGSAYNSPLHFGNGTRLTVT.

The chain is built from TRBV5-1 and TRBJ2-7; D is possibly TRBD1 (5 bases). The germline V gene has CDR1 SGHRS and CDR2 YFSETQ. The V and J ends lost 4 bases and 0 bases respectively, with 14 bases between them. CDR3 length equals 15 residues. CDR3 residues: CASSLGHASSYEQYF. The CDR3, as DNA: TGCGCCAGCAGCCTTGGACACGCCAGCTCCTACGAGCAGTACTTC.

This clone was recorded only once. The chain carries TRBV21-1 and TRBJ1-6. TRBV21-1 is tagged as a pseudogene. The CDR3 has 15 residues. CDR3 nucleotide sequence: TGTGCCAGCAGCAAAGTTTCGGGAAAAAATTCACCCCTCCACTTT. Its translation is CASSKVSGKNSPLHF.

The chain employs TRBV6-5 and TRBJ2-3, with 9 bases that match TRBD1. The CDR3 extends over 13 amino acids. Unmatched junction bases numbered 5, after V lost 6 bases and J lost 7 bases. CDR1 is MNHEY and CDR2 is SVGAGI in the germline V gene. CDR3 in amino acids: CASRGQGTHTQYF. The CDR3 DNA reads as TGTGCCAGCAGGGGACAGGGTACGCATACGCAGTATTTT.

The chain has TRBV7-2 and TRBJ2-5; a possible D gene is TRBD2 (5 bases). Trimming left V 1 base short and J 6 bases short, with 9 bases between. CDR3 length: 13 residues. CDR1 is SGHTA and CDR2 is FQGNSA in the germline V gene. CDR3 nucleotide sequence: TGTGCCAGCAGCTTAGGAGGGTTACAGACCCAGTACTTC. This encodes CASSLGGLQTQYF.

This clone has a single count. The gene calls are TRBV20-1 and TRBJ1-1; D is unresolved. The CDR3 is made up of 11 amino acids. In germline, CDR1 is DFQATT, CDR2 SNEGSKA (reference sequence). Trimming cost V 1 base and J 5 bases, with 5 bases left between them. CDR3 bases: TGCAGTGCTAGAGCCTTGACTGAAGCTTTCTTT. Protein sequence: CSARALTEAFF.

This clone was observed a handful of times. This CDR3 is CASSQASGGHYNEQFF. The CDR3 nucleotides read TGCGCCAGCAGCCAGGCTAGCGGGGGCCACTACAATGAGCAGTTCTTC. This sequence joins TRBV4-3 and TRBJ2-1; 10 bases are a match to TRBD2. From germline, CDR1 is LGHNA and CDR2 YSLEER. V shed 3 bases and J 3 bases; nucleotides not matched to a gene: 5. The CDR3 spans 16 residues.

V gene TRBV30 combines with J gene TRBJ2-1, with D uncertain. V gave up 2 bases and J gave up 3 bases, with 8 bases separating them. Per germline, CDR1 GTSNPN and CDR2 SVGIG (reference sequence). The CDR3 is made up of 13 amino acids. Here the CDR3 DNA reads TGTGCCTGGAGTAGGCTAGTCTACAATGAGCAGTTCTTC. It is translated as CAWSRLVYNEQFF.

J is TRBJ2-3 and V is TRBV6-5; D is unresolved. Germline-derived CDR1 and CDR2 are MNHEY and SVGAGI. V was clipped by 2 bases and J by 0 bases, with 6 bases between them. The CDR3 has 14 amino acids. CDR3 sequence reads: CASSYQSSTDTQYF. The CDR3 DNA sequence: TGTGCCAGCAGTTACCAGTCGAGCACAGATACGCAGTATTTT.

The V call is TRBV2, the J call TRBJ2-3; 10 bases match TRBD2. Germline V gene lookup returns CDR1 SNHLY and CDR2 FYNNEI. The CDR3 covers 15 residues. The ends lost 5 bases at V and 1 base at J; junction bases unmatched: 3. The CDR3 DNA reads TGTGCCAGCAGTTGGAGCGGGGGGGGCACAGATACGCAGTATTTT. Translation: CASSWSGGGTDTQYF.

The CDR3 here is CASSLESGTGMDTQYF. The CDR3 nucleotides are TGCGCCAGCAGCTTGGAATCGGGGACAGGGATGGATACGCAGTATTTT. The gene calls are TRBV5-1 and TRBJ2-3; 9 nucleotides agree with TRBD1. Losses at the gene ends were 0 bases for V and 6 bases for J; bases not matched to a gene: 8. There are 16 residues in the CDR3. Germline V gives CDR1 SGHRS, CDR2 YFSETQ.

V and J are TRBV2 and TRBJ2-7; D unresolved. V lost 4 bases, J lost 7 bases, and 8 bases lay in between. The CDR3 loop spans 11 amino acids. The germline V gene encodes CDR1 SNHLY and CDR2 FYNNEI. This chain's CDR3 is CASSVLNEQYF. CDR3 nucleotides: TGTGCCAGCAGTGTTCTTAATGAGCAGTACTTC.

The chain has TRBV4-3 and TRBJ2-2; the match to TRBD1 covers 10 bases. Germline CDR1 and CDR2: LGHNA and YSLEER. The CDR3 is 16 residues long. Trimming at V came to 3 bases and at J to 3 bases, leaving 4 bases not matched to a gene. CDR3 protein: CASSHDRGRYTGELFF. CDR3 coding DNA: TGCGCCAGCAGCCACGACAGGGGGCGATACACCGGGGAGCTGTTTTTT.

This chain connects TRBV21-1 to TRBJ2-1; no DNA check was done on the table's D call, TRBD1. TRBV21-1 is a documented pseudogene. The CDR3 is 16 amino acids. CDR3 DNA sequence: TGTGCCAGCAGCAGATGGACAGGGGGTGTCTACAATGAGCAGTTCTTC. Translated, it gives CASSRWTGGVYNEQFF.

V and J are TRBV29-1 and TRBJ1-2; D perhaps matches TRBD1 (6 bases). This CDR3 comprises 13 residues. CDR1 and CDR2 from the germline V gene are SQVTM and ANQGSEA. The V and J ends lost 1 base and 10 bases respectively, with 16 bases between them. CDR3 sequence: CSVEVKNTGSYTF. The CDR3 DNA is TGCAGCGTTGAAGTCAAGAACACAGGGTCCTACACCTTC.

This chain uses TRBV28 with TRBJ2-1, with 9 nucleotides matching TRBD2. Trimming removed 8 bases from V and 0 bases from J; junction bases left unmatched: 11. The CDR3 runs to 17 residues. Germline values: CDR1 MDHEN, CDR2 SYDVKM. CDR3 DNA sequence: TGTGCCAGCGGAGATTGGGCGGGGGGGAGCTCCTACAATGAGCAGTTCTTC. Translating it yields CASGDWAGGSSYNEQFF. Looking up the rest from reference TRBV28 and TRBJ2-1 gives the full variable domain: DVKVTQSSRYLVKRTGEKVFLECVQDMDHENMFWYRQDPGLGLRLIYFSYDVKMKEKGDIPEGYSVSREKKERFSLILESASTNQTSMYLCASGDWAGGSSYNEQFFGPGTRLTVL.

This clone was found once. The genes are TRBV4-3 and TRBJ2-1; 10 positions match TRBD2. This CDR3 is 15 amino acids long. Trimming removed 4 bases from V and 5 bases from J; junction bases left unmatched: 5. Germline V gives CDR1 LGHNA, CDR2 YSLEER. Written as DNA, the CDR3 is TGCGCCAGCAGCCCGACTAGCGGGCACAACAATGAGCAGTTCTTC. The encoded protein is CASSPTSGHNNEQFF.

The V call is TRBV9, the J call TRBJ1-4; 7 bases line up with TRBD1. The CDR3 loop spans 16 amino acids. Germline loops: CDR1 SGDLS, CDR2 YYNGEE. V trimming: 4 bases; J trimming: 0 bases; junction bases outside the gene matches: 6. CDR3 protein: CASSTRDRPTNEKLFF. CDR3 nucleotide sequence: TGTGCCAGCAGCACCCGGGACAGACCAACTAATGAAAAACTGTTTTTT.

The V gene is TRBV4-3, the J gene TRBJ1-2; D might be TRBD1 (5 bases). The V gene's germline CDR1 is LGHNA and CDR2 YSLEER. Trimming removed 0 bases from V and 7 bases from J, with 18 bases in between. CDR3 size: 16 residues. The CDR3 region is CASSQDILVRVAGYTF. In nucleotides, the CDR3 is TGCGCCAGCAGCCAAGATATACTGGTCAGGGTAGCTGGCTACACCTTC.

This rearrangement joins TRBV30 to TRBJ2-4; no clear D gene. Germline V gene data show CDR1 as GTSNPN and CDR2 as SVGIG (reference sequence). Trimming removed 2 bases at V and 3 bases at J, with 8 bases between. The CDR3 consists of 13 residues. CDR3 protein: CAWSSNLKNIQYF. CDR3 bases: TGTGCCTGGAGTTCTAACCTCAAAAACATTCAGTACTTC.

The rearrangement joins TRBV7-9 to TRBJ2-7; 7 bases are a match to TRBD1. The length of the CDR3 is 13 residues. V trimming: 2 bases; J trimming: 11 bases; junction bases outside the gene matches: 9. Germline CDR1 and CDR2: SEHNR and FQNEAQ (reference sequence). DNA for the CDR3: TGTGCCAGCAGCTTAACAGGGGTACAGTTGAAGTACTTC. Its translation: CASSLTGVQLKYF.